This TCR beta chain was identified in a study of cytotoxic CD8 clonotypes in ibrutinib-treated CLL. Study-wide points: Sampling of sustained-remission and progressing patients occurred at differing times.

As regards this clone: Its antigen is currently unknown.

TCRdb's table, derived via immunoSEQ multiplex PCR, lists solely in-frame clones and lacks some. The sample records approximately 200,000 clones, about 72% being singletons. Library input was around 1.9 micrograms of DNA from cryopreserved PBMCs. Trimming shortened V by 5 bases and J by 10 bases, and 15 bases separated the two germline ends. The germline V gene encodes CDR1 MNHEY and CDR2 SVGAGI. The CDR3 is 13 amino acids. The V and J genes are TRBV6-5 and TRBJ2-1; perhaps TRBD2 as D (5 bases). The sequenced sample was PBMCs, obtained after 24 months of ibrutinib treatment. The sequence was collected from a human donor with chronic lymphocytic leukemia. DNA of the CDR3: TGTGCCAGCAGTGCTGCGATAGGACTCGAGCAGTTCTTC. It codes for CASSAAIGLEQFF.